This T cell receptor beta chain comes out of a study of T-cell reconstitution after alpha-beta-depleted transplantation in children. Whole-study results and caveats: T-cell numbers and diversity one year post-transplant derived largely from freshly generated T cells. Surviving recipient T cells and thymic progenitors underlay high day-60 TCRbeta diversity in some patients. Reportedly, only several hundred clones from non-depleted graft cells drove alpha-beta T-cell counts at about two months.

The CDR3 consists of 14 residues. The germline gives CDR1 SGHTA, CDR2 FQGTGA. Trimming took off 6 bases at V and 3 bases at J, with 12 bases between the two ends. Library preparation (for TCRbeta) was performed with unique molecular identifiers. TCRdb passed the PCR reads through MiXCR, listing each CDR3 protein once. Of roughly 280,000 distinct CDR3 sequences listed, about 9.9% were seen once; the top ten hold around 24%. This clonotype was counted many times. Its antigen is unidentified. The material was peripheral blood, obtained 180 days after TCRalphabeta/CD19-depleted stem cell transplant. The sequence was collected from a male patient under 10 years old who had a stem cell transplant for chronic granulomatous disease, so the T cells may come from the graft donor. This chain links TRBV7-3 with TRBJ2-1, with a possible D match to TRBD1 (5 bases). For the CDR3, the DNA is TGTGCCAGCAGGCAGGGTACCGACTACAATGAGCAGTTCTTC. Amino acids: CASRQGTDYNEQFF.